Described below is a single T cell receptor (beta chain) sequence and its context. The antigen is undetermined. This record comes from a study of T cell responses to AZD1222 COVID-19 vaccine. Regarding the study as a whole: Reportedly, nearly half the spike-specific TCRs target unmutated variant regions. Donors were chiefly white British, with a greater number of females, and clonal diversity was perhaps underestimated. Spike-specific TCR breadth rose after two AZD1222 doses, and depth rose as well. Only 5 or 6 AZD1222 recipients were seropositive at baseline.

V was cut by 3 bases and J by 9 bases, with 18 bases left in between. The CDR3 loop spans 15 amino acids. Germline CDR1 and CDR2: GTSNPN and SVGIG (reference sequence). Using immunoSEQ multiplex PCR, the repertoire was profiled, and TCRdb retains in-frame clones only, with some absent. The data contain 95,000 to 110,000 clones, 92% of them singletons. The clonotype comes from an adult who received the AZD1222 COVID-19 vaccine. Sequences were derived from peripheral blood, sampled 28 days after the second AZD1222 dose. The chain combines TRBV30 with TRBJ1-6; D is perhaps TRBD1 (5 bases). The DNA of the CDR3 is TGTGCCTGGAGGGAAGCCGAGATGCAGGGTTCACCCCTCCACTTT. Translation gives CAWREAEMQGSPLHF.